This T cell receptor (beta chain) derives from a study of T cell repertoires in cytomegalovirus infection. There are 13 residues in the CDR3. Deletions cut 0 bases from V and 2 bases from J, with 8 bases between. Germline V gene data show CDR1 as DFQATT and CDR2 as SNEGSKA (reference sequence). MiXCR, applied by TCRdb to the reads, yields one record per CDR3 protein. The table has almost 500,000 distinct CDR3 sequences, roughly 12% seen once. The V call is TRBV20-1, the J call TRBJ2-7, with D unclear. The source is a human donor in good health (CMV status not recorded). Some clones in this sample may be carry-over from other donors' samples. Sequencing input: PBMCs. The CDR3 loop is CSAREQFTYEQYF. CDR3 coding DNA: TGCAGTGCTAGAGAACAGTTCACCTACGAGCAGTACTTC.